These 26 T cell receptor beta chains were sequenced from one sample in a study of cytomegalovirus exposure and HLA in healthy donors (TCRdb year 2017). Receptors were amplified or captured by the immunoSEQ multiplex PCR assay. The multiplex PCR relied on a mix of 60 forward primers for TCR Vbeta segments and 13 reverse primers for TCR Jbeta segments. The source is immuneACCESS, and TCRdb retained only in-frame sequences with V and J called. Part of the clones is not carried over; for the studies checked, unresolved V genes explain less than half of this, and the remainder is unexplained. The sample contains under 150,000 clones, about four fifths of them found a single time. The ten top clones hold 1.3% to 1.5% of the sample. Sequenced: PBMCs. Receptor source: a middle-aged woman in good health and CMV-seronegative.

J is TRBJ1-1 and V is TRBV9; D unclear. CDR1 and CDR2 (germline): SGDLS, YYNGEE. The CDR3 totals 14 residues. V dropped 0 bases and J dropped 8 bases, with 14 bases sitting between them. The CDR3 is CASSVADWGAEAFF. The CDR3, as DNA: TGTGCCAGCAGCGTAGCCGACTGGGGAGCCGAAGCTTTCTTT.

The rearrangement uses TRBV28 and TRBJ1-1, with 7 bases that match TRBD1. In germline, CDR1 is MDHEN, CDR2 SYDVKM. V lost 2 bases, J lost 0 bases, and 9 bases stayed unmatched. CDR3 size: 17 residues. The CDR3 bases are TGTGCCAGCAGTTTACGCGGGACAGTGCTAATGAACACTGAAGCTTTCTTT. Encoded protein: CASSLRGTVLMNTEAFF. Combining the CDR3 with reference TRBV28 and TRBJ1-1 gives the whole variable domain DVKVTQSSRYLVKRTGEKVFLECVQDMDHENMFWYRQDPGLGLRLIYFSYDVKMKEKGDIPEGYSVSREKKERFSLILESASTNQTSMYLCASSLRGTVLMNTEAFFGQGTRLTVV.

The chain joins TRBV27 to TRBJ2-7; 9 bases fit TRBD1. Germline V gene lookup returns CDR1 MNHEY and CDR2 SMNVEV (reference sequence). The CDR3 has 15 residues. V was pared by 4 bases and J by 3 bases, with 7 bases of the junction left unmatched. CDR3: CASSSPGQGSYEQYF. DNA for the CDR3: TGTGCCAGCAGTTCGCCCGGACAGGGGAGCTACGAGCAGTACTTC.

The rearrangement joins TRBV18 to TRBJ2-7; TRBD1 matches at 9 bases. From germline, CDR1 is KGHSH and CDR2 LQKENI. The CDR3 runs to 13 residues. V lost 5 bases to trimming and J lost 5 bases; unmatched junction nucleotides: 4. The CDR3 loop is CASSLGQGDEQYF. The CDR3, as DNA: TGTGCCAGCTCATTGGGACAGGGCGACGAGCAGTACTTC.

The chain combines TRBV14 with TRBJ1-4; D remains ambiguous. This CDR3 has 13 residues. CDR1 and CDR2 (germline): SGHDN, FVKESK. V lost 4 bases and J lost 7, with 10 bases in between. CDR3: CASSPAYTEKLFF. The DNA of the CDR3 is TGTGCCAGCAGCCCCGCGTATACTGAAAAACTGTTTTTT.

The rearrangement joins TRBV6-8 to TRBJ2-7, with 16 bases aligning to TRBD2. The CDR3 covers 17 residues. With 5 bases clipped from V and 4 bases from J, the junction kept 8 bases outside the gene matches. Germline CDR1 is MNHGY and CDR2 is SAAAGT. The CDR3 sequence is CASSPQGTSGGGYEQYF. In DNA form, the CDR3 reads TGTGCCAGCAGTCCCCAGGGGACTAGCGGGGGGGGGTACGAGCAGTACTTC.

V usage is TRBV2 and J usage is TRBJ2-5; D possibly corresponds to TRBD1 (5 bases). V was trimmed by 6 bases and J by 5 bases, leaving 10 bases between them. Germline-derived CDR1 and CDR2 are SNHLY and FYNNEI. This CDR3 contains 12 residues. DNA of the CDR3: TGTGCCAGCAGCATACAGGAGGAGACCCAGTACTTC. Amino acid sequence: CASSIQEETQYF.

The chain links TRBV7-6 to TRBJ2-1, with 9 nucleotides matching TRBD2. The CDR3 spans 15 residues. From germline, CDR1 is SGHVS and CDR2 FNYEAQ. V lost 5 bases, J lost 9 bases, and 11 bases stayed unmatched. The CDR3 DNA reads as TGTGCCAGCAGCCCTAGGGGGACTAGCTACGGTGAGCAGTTCTTC. Encoded protein: CASSPRGTSYGEQFF.

Of note for this clone: The sample carries other DNA sequences with the same CDR3. The chain joins TRBV5-1 to TRBJ2-3; tentative D call: TRBD1 (6 bases). The germline CDR1 and CDR2 sequences are SGHRS and YFSETQ. The ends were cut back, 5 bases at V and 0 bases at J, with 10 bases in the middle. CDR3 size: 14 residues. The CDR3 region has the DNA TGCGCCAGCAGAGGACAGACCAGCACAGATACGCAGTATTTT. Protein product: CASRGQTSTDTQYF.

This sequence joins TRBV6-5 and TRBJ1-5; D gene uncertain. In germline, CDR1 is MNHEY, CDR2 SVGAGI. The CDR3 runs 14 residues. V was shortened by 2 bases and J by 2 bases, with 7 bases between the two germline ends. The CDR3 nucleotides are TGTGCCAGCAGTTACCGTTATGGCAATCAGCCCCAGCATTTT. This codes for CASSYRYGNQPQHF.

This chain joins TRBV28 and TRBJ2-3; TRBD1 agrees at 10 bases. The germline CDR1 and CDR2 sequences are MDHEN and SYDVKM. J gave up 6 bases and V 2 bases, and 8 bases lay outside the gene matches. The CDR3 is 16 amino acids. In DNA form, the CDR3 reads TGTGCCAGCAGTTTACCTCCGGGACAGGGGTTGGATACGCAGTATTTT. Its protein is CASSLPPGQGLDTQYF. Full variable domain (rest looked up from reference TRBV28 and TRBJ2-3): DVKVTQSSRYLVKRTGEKVFLECVQDMDHENMFWYRQDPGLGLRLIYFSYDVKMKEKGDIPEGYSVSREKKERFSLILESASTNQTSMYLCASSLPPGQGLDTQYFGPGTRLTVL.

This chain links TRBV7-9 with TRBJ2-7; 8 bases agree with TRBD1. In germline, CDR1 is SEHNR, CDR2 FQNEAQ (reference sequence). This CDR3 has 16 residues. J lost 4 bases, V lost 5 bases, and 13 bases had no gene match. CDR3 in amino acids: CASSPTSGTGLYEQYF. DNA of the CDR3: TGTGCCAGCAGCCCTACTTCCGGGACAGGTCTTTACGAGCAGTACTTC.

This clone was detected only once. The chain uses TRBV27 and TRBJ2-5; the D gene is possibly TRBD2 (6 bases). The better agreement between TRBJ2-7 and the DNA end casts doubt on the J call. Germline assignment: CDR1 MNHEY and CDR2 SMNVEV (reference sequence). There are 14 residues in the CDR3. Here the CDR3 DNA reads TGTGCCAGCAGTCCCCGGGGGATCCCCTACGAGCAGTACTTC. This codes for CASSPRGIPYEQYF.

The CDR3 here is CASSFDEASGNTIYF. DNA for the CDR3: TGTGCCAGCAGCTTCGACGAGGCTTCAGGAAACACCATATATTTT. V is TRBV7-9 and J is TRBJ1-3, with D unclear. CDR3 length equals 15 residues. V lost 3 bases, J lost 4 bases, and 13 bases lay in between. Looked up from germline, CDR1 is SEHNR and CDR2 is FQNEAQ (reference sequence).

V gene TRBV7-9 combines with J gene TRBJ1-1, with D tentatively TRBD1 (6 bases). V lost 4 bases, J lost 0 bases, and 12 bases lay in between. This CDR3 comprises 15 residues. Germline lookup yields CDR1 SEHNR and CDR2 FQNEAQ (reference sequence). The CDR3 DNA reads as TGTGCCAGCAGCTCCTCCGGGACACTGAACACTGAAGCTTTCTTT. Translating it yields CASSSSGTLNTEAFF.

This clone appeared once. This chain connects TRBV5-6 to TRBJ2-7; 8 nucleotides agree with TRBD2. Germline CDR1 SGHDT, CDR2 YYEEEE. The CDR3 sequence is 17 residues long. V lost 1 base to trimming and J lost 7 bases; unmatched junction nucleotides: 16. CDR3 DNA: TGTGCCAGCAGCTTGTGGTCGCGGGGGGCCCTTCTCGGGGAGCAGTACTTC. This codes for CASSLWSRGALLGEQYF. Full variable domain (rest looked up from reference TRBV5-6 and TRBJ2-7): DAGVTQSPTHLIKTRGQQVTLRCSPKSGHDTVSWYQQALGQGPQFIFQYYEEEERQRGNFPDRFSGHQFPNYSSELNVNALLLGDSALYLCASSLWSRGALLGEQYFGPGTRLTVT.

This clone was seen a few times. Other DNA sequences from this sample encode an identical CDR3 as well. V gene TRBV5-4 combines with J gene TRBJ2-5; D unclear. The CDR3 has 13 amino acids. Trimming left V 0 bases short and J 1 base short, with 4 bases between. From germline, CDR1 is SGHNT and CDR2 YYREEE (reference sequence). The CDR3 coding sequence is TGTGCCAGCAGCTTGGGCAGCCAAGAGACCCAGTACTTC. Its translation is CASSLGSQETQYF.

The chain recombines TRBV9 with TRBJ1-1, with TRBD1 identical over 7 bases. The J segment lost 8 bases and the V segment lost 4 bases, leaving 11 bases of the junction unmatched. The V gene's germline CDR1 is SGDLS and CDR2 YYNGEE. The CDR3 spans 14 residues. The CDR3 coding sequence is TGTGCCAGCAGCCCGGGACAGCCGTATCGAGAAGCTTTCTTT. Translated, it gives CASSPGQPYREAFF.

In its sample, this clone was seen a few times. The chain combines TRBV2 with TRBJ2-1; 8 positions agree with TRBD1. Losses at the gene ends were 4 bases for V and 8 bases for J; bases not matched to a gene: 4. The CDR3 runs 13 residues. In germline, CDR1 is SNHLY, CDR2 FYNNEI. DNA for the CDR3: TGTGCCAGCAGTGCGGACAGGGTCGATGAGCAGTTCTTC. It specifies CASSADRVDEQFF.

This clone was seen just once. The V and J genes are TRBV7-9 and TRBJ2-2; TRBD2 matches 8 bases. CDR1 and CDR2 (germline): SEHNR, FQNEAQ (reference sequence). J was trimmed by 2 bases and V by 2 bases; bases with no gene match: 4. CDR3 length: 16 residues. This CDR3 reads CASSLLLAANTGELFF. The DNA for the CDR3 is TGTGCCAGCAGCTTATTACTAGCGGCCAACACCGGGGAGCTGTTTTTT.

The rearrangement links TRBV29-1 to TRBJ1-1; 9 nucleotides align to TRBD1. The CDR3 loop spans 13 amino acids. CDR1 and CDR2 (germline): SQVTM, ANQGSEA. The junction had 5 bases not matched to a gene; V was cut back by 7 bases and J by 2 bases. The CDR3 sequence is CSARGQGNTEAFF. The CDR3 nucleotides are TGCAGCGCCAGGGGACAGGGAAACACTGAAGCTTTCTTT.

The rearrangement joins TRBV4-1 to TRBJ2-3; TRBD2 aligns across 15 bases. The ends lost 0 bases at V and 6 bases at J; junction bases unmatched: 4. CDR1 is MGHRA, CDR2 YSYEKL, per germline. The CDR3 is 17 residues long. The CDR3 loop reads CASSQERTSGGVDTQYF. CDR3 nucleotides: TGCGCCAGCAGCCAAGAGAGGACTAGCGGGGGGGTCGATACGCAGTATTTT.

The J gene is TRBJ1-2, the V gene TRBV27, with 7 bases identical to TRBD1. With 4 bases clipped from V and 7 bases from J, the junction kept 0 bases outside the gene matches. CDR3 length: 11 residues. Germline V lookup: CDR1 MNHEY, CDR2 SMNVEV (reference sequence). The CDR3 is CASSSGGGYTF. CDR3 bases: TGTGCCAGCAGTTCAGGGGGTGGCTACACCTTC.

This chain joins TRBV7-2 and TRBJ2-5; tentative D call: TRBD1 (5 bases). This CDR3 has 14 amino acids. The V end was cut by 2 bases, the J end by 5 bases, with 12 bases between. Germline V gene sequence: CDR1 SGHTA, CDR2 FQGNSA. The CDR3 DNA reads as TGTGCCAGCAGCTTATCAGGGTTTGGGGAGACCCAGTACTTC. Amino acids: CASSLSGFGETQYF.

The genes are TRBV7-9 and TRBJ1-6; D not certain. The CDR3 is 15 residues long. CDR1 and CDR2 from the germline V gene are SEHNR and FQNEAQ (reference sequence). Trimming took 5 bases from V and 8 from J, leaving 16 bases between them. CDR3 DNA: TGTGCCAGCAGCCTACCAGGCGGGAAGGATTCACCCCTCCACTTT. Amino acids: CASSLPGGKDSPLHF.

This chain joins TRBV30 and TRBJ1-1, with a weak D call TRBD1 (6 bases). CDR3 length: 13 residues. Deletions cut 4 bases from V and 4 bases from J, with 13 bases between. From germline, CDR1 is GTSNPN and CDR2 SVGIG (reference sequence). Written as DNA, the CDR3 is TGTGCCTGGAAGGTGGGCAGGGGCACTGAAGCTTTCTTT. It specifies CAWKVGRGTEAFF. The complete variable domain, with remaining parts taken from reference TRBV30 and TRBJ1-1, reads SQTIHQWPATLVQPVGSPLSLECTVEGTSNPNLYWYRQAAGRGLQLLFYSVGIGQISSEVPQNLSASRPQDRQFILSSKKLLLSDSGFYLCAWKVGRGTEAFFGQGTRLTVV.